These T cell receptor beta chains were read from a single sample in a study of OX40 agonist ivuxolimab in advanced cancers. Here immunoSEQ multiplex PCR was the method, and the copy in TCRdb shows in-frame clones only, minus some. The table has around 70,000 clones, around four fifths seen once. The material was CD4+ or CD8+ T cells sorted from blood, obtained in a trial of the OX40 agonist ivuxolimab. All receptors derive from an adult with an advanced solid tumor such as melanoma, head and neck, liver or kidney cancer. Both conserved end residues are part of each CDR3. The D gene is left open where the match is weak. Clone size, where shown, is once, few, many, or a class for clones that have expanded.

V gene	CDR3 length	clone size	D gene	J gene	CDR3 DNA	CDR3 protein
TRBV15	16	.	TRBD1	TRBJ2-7	TGTGCCACCAGCGCCGGAAGGGACAGCAACGCCTACGAGCAGTACTTC	CATSAGRDSNAYEQYF
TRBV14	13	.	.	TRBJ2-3	TGTGCCAGCAGGTACGGGGGCACAGATACGCAGTATTTT	CASRYGGTDTQYF
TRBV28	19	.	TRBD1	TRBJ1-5	TGTGCCAGCAAGGGATTGCGGACAGGGGCGAGGGGGGGCAATCAGCCCCAGCATTTT	CASKGLRTGARGGNQPQHF
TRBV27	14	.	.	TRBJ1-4	TGTGCCAGCAGTTTAAGTACAATCCCAGAAAAACTGTTTTTT	CASSLSTIPEKLFF
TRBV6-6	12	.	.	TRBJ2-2	TGTGCCAGCAGTTTATCCCGGGAGCGAGGATTTTTT	CASSLSRERGFF
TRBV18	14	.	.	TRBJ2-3	TGTGCCAGCTCACGTGGGGGCGAGGCAGATACGCAGTATTTT	CASSRGGEADTQYF
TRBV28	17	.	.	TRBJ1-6	TGTGCCAGCAGTTTAAGGAGGGGGTGGTCCTATAATTCACCCCTCCACTTT	CASSLRRGWSYNSPLHF
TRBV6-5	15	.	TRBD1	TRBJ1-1	TGTGCCAGCAGTTCCCTATCCGGGACAGTGGCCGAAGCTTTCTTT	CASSSLSGTVAEAFF
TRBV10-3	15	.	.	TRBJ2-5	TGTGCCATCAGTGAGTCGAAGGGGGGCGGGGAGACCCAGTACTTC	CAISESKGGGETQYF
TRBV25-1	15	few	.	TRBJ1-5	TGTGCCAGCAGTGATAGTTGGATTGGCAATCAGCCCCAGCATTTT	CASSDSWIGNQPQHF
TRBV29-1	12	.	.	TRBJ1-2	TGCAGCGTTGAAATGGACAACTATGGCTACACCTTC	CSVEMDNYGYTF
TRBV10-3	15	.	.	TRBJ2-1	TGTGCCATCAGTGAAAAGACTCCACTACACAATGAGCAGTTCTTC	CAISEKTPLHNEQFF
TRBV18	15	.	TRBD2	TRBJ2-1	TGTGCCAGCTCACCTTCAGCGGGAGCCTACAATGAGCAGTTCTTC	CASSPSAGAYNEQFF
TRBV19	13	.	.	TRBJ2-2	TGTGCCACCGCGGACAGTAACACCGGGGAGCTGTTTTTT	CATADSNTGELFF
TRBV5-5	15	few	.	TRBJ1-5	TGTGCCAGCAGCTTGTGGGGGTCAAGCAATCAGCCCCAGCATTTT	CASSLWGSSNQPQHF
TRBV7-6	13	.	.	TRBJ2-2	TGTGCCAGCAGCTCTAGCCTGGAGGGGGAGCTGTTTTTT	CASSSSLEGELFF
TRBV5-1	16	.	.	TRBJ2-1	TGCGCCAGCAGCTTGGACGGGCAGGGGAACTACAATGAGCAGTTCTTC	CASSLDGQGNYNEQFF
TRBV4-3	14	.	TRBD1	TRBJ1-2	TGCGCCAGCAGCCCTACAGGGGGCTCGTATGGCTACACCTTC	CASSPTGGSYGYTF
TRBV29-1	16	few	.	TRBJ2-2	TGCAGCGTTGCCCGGCCCGGTGGGGACAACACCGGGGAGCTGTTTTTT	CSVARPGGDNTGELFF
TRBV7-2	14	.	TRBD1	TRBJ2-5	TGTGCCAGCAGCTTTATGACAGGGGAGAAGACCCAGTACTTC	CASSFMTGEKTQYF
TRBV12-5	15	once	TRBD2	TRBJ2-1	TGTGCTAGTGGTCACGGGGGAGGGGTCGGCAATGAGCAGTTCTTC	CASGHGGGVGNEQFF
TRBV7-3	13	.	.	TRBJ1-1	TGTGCCAGCAGCTTAGTTTCGTACACTGAAGCTTTCTTT	CASSLVSYTEAFF